This TCR beta chain stems from a study of blood T cell repertoires in COVID-19. Study-wide context: Italy, Spain and the United States were the sources of the convalescent and acute COVID-19 samples. From T cells, B-cell-depleted T cells, or PBMCs came the material, which was cDNA or gDNA.

Adults between about 18 and 89 years of age took part from about 24 US areas. Study processing details: Scientists estimated how many nucleated cells there were by amplifying reference gene primers. Some clones are missing from TCRdb's copy, which holds only in-frame ones; the method was immunoSEQ multiplex PCR. That table furnishes V, J and clone size, whereas the DNA furnished D and trimming. The sample yields 250,000 to 300,000 clones, roughly 80% seen once. Germline CDR1 and CDR2: SGHRS and YFSETQ. V shed 0 bases, J shed 5 bases, and the junction held 8 bases outside the gene matches. The CDR3 is 16 amino acids.

The J gene is TRBJ2-7, the V gene TRBV5-1; 10 bases are a match to TRBD2. The source is a man aged 40-55 years who had been exposed to COVID-19. Material for sequencing was PBMCs or T cells enriched from blood (not recorded which). CDR3 in DNA: TGCGCCAGCAGCTTGGTACTAGCGGGAACGGGAGACGAGCAGTACTTC. Translated: CASSLVLAGTGDEQYF.